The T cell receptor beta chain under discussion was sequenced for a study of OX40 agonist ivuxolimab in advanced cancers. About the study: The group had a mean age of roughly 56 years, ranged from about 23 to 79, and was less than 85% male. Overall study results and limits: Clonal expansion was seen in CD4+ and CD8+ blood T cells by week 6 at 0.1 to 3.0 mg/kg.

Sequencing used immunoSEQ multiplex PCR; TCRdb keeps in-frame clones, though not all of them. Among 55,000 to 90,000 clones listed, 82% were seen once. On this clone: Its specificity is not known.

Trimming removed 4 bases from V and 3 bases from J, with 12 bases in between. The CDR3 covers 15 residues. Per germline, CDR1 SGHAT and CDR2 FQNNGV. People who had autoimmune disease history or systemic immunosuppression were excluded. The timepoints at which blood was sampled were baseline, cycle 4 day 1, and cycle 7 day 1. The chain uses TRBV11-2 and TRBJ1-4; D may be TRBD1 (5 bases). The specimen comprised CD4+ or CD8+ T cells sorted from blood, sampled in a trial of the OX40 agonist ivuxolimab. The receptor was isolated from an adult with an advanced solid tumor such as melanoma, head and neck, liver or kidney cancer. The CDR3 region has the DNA TGTGCCAGCAGCTCCAGACTAGGGGCTAATGAAAAACTGTTTTTT. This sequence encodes CASSSRLGANEKLFF. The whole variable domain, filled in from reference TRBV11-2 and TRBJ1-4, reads EAGVAQSPRYKIIEKRQSVAFWCNPISGHATLYWYQQILGQGPKLLIQFQNNGVVDDSQLPKDRFSAERLKGVDSTLKIQPAKLEDSAVYLCASSSRLGANEKLFFGSGTQLSVL.